This T cell receptor (beta chain) is drawn from a study of blood T cell repertoires in COVID-19. Study as a whole: Nucleic acid was either cDNA or gDNA, and it came from T cells, B-cell-depleted T cells, or PBMCs.

TCRdb's copy holds only in-frame clones and misses some; the assay was immunoSEQ multiplex PCR. The table has around 150,000 clones, 60% to 80% seen once. V lost 1 base and J 4 bases, leaving 11 bases between the germline ends. There are 15 residues in the CDR3. Per the germline V gene, CDR1 is SNHLY and CDR2 is FYNNEI. This TCR derives from a man between 70 and 80 years old with acute or convalescent COVID-19. The material sequenced was peripheral blood. The rearrangement uses TRBV2 and TRBJ1-3; perhaps TRBD1 as D (6 bases). The CDR3, as DNA: TGTGCCAGCAGTGAAGAGGGGGTCGAAGGAAACACCATATATTTT. Its translation is CASSEEGVEGNTIYF.